This is a list of T cell receptor beta chains from one sample in a study of CD8+ T cells in alopecia areata. Here immunoSEQ multiplex PCR was the method, and the copy in TCRdb shows in-frame clones only, minus some. Counted here are over 100,000 clones, almost 50% occurring once; the ten biggest clones make up around 20%. This sample comprised CD8+ T cells sorted from blood, obtained at week 0. All receptors come from a human donor with alopecia areata. The CDR3 runs from the conserved cysteine through the conserved F or W. A D gene is named only where the DNA matches it firmly. Only some rows state a clone size, as once, few, many or a class for expanded clones.

V gene	D gene	clone size	J gene	CDR3 protein	CDR3 DNA
TRBV27	NA	NA	TRBJ2-3	CASSSIDSTDTQYF	TGTGCCAGCAGTTCCATAGATAGCACAGATACGCAGTATTTT
TRBV11-1	NA	NA	TRBJ1-2	CASSRSGKPAGYTF	TGTGCCAGCAGCCGCTCTGGCAAGCCGGCTGGCTACACCTTC
TRBV9	NA	NA	TRBJ2-6	CASRDPGANVLTF	TGTGCCAGCAGGGACCCTGGGGCCAACGTCCTGACTTTC
TRBV7-9	TRBD1	NA	TRBJ2-2	CASDRDGSGELFF	TGTGCCAGCGACAGGGATGGGTCCGGGGAGCTGTTTTTT
TRBV2	NA	NA	TRBJ2-5	CASMGSTGRGIQETQYF	TGTGCCAGCATGGGTTCTACAGGCAGGGGCATCCAAGAGACCCAGTACTTC
TRBV27	NA	NA	TRBJ2-1	CASSLSTGHEQFF	TGTGCCAGCAGTTTATCTACGGGCCATGAGCAGTTCTTC
TRBV27	NA	NA	TRBJ2-1	CASSLAGAEQFF	TGTGCCAGCAGTTTAGCGGGCGCTGAGCAGTTCTTC
TRBV9	NA	few	TRBJ2-7	CASSGDTSYEQYF	TGTGCCAGCAGTGGGGACACCTCCTACGAGCAGTACTTC
TRBV6-5	NA	NA	TRBJ1-1	CASTPGGTEAFF	TGTGCCAGCACCCCCGGGGGCACTGAAGCTTTCTTT
TRBV9	NA	NA	TRBJ1-1	CASSVQAWSEAFF	TGTGCCAGCAGCGTACAGGCATGGAGTGAAGCTTTCTTT
TRBV6-1	TRBD1	few	TRBJ2-2	CASSNQGAVGELFF	TGTGCCAGCAGTAATCAGGGGGCTGTCGGGGAGCTGTTTTTT
TRBV4-1	NA	NA	TRBJ2-1	CASSHTDPGGQFF	TGCGCCAGCAGCCATACTGACCCCGGGGGGCAGTTCTTC
TRBV29-1	TRBD1	few	TRBJ2-7	CSVGDPGTGGTYEQYF	TGCAGCGTTGGGGACCCCGGGACAGGGGGTACTTACGAGCAGTACTTC
TRBV6-4	TRBD1	many	TRBJ1-2	CASSPQGDSNYGYTF	TGTGCCAGCAGTCCCCAGGGGGATTCTAACTATGGCTACACCTTC
TRBV9	NA	NA	TRBJ2-5	CASSPVGFQETQYF	TGTGCCAGCAGCCCCGTGGGCTTTCAAGAGACCCAGTACTTC
TRBV5-6	NA	few	TRBJ1-1	CASTLGNTEAFF	TGTGCCAGCACCCTGGGGAACACTGAAGCTTTCTTT
TRBV30	NA	NA	TRBJ1-2	CAQTRGDNYGYTF	TGTGCCCAGACCAGGGGAGACAACTATGGCTACACCTTC
TRBV5-1	NA	NA	TRBJ1-6	CASSAGRGYHNSPLHF	TGCGCCAGCAGCGCGGGCAGGGGCTATCACAATTCACCCCTCCACTTT
TRBV7-9	NA	few	TRBJ2-1	CASSLAVTDYNEQFF	TGTGCCAGCAGCTTAGCTGTGACAGATTACAATGAGCAGTTCTTC
TRBV19	NA	few	TRBJ1-5	CASSFTVAGNQPQHF	TGTGCCAGTAGTTTCACTGTGGCAGGGAATCAGCCCCAGCATTTT
TRBV28	TRBD1	few	TRBJ1-1	CASSFWTGKNTEAFF	TGTGCCAGCAGTTTTTGGACAGGGAAGAACACTGAAGCTTTCTTT
TRBV7-8	NA	few	TRBJ2-7	CASSLVGQTGLFYEQYF	TGTGCCAGCAGCTTAGTTGGGCAAACGGGACTCTTCTACGAGCAGTACTTC
TRBV15	NA	NA	TRBJ2-7	CATGTPGDYEQYF	TGTGCCACCGGGACGCCCGGAGACTACGAGCAGTACTTC
TRBV7-9	TRBD1	NA	TRBJ2-7	CASSGQGAYEQYF	TGTGCCAGCAGCGGACAGGGGGCCTACGAGCAGTACTTC
TRBV5-6	NA	NA	TRBJ1-2	CASSLDGGYTF	TGTGCCAGCAGCTTGGACGGTGGCTACACCTTC
TRBV27	NA	NA	TRBJ1-1	CASGLRGTEAFF	TGTGCCAGCGGTCTTCGGGGCACTGAAGCTTTCTTT
TRBV2	NA	NA	TRBJ2-5	CASTESNHGGRDQETQYF	TGTGCCAGCACCGAGTCCAACCATGGGGGTAGGGACCAAGAGACCCAGTACTTC
TRBV4-1	NA	NA	TRBJ2-5	CASSPRGGGQQETQYF	TGCGCCAGCAGCCCGCGGGGCGGGGGCCAACAAGAGACCCAGTACTTC
TRBV2	NA	few	TRBJ1-2	CASSVRPTGTAGGYTF	TGTGCCAGCAGTGTTCGTCCTACCGGGACCGCCGGCGGCTACACCTTC
TRBV30	NA	NA	TRBJ1-1	CAGEGIRTVEAFF	TGTGCCGGAGAGGGGATACGAACTGTAGAAGCTTTCTTT
TRBV15	NA	NA	TRBJ2-3	CATSRRGSTDTQYF	TGTGCTACTTCCCGGCGGGGATCCACAGATACGCAGTATTTT
TRBV5-6	NA	NA	TRBJ2-1	CASSLDLAYNEQFF	TGTGCCAGCAGCTTGGACTTGGCGTACAATGAGCAGTTCTTC
TRBV15	NA	few	TRBJ2-7	CATSRDQYEQYF	TGTGCCACCAGCAGAGATCAGTACGAGCAGTACTTC
TRBV29-1	NA	few	TRBJ1-2	CSVDPGNGYTF	TGCAGCGTTGACCCAGGGAATGGCTACACCTTC
TRBV10-3	NA	NA	TRBJ2-5	CAISFQGGGVQETQYF	TGTGCCATCAGTTTTCAAGGGGGCGGGGTACAAGAGACCCAGTACTTC
TRBV30	NA	few	TRBJ1-6	CAWSEGAGRSPLHF	TGTGCCTGGAGTGAGGGAGCGGGAAGATCACCCCTCCACTTT
TRBV27	NA	NA	TRBJ1-6	CATHAGPAYNSPLHF	TGTGCCACCCACGCGGGGCCCGCCTATAATTCACCCCTCCACTTT
TRBV6-5	NA	few	TRBJ2-7	CASSKRASYEQYF	TGTGCCAGCAGTAAACGGGCCTCCTACGAGCAGTACTTC
TRBV29-1	NA	few	TRBJ2-1	CSVELWGSSDNEQFF	TGCAGCGTTGAACTGTGGGGGAGTTCGGACAATGAGCAGTTCTTC
TRBV6-5	TRBD1	NA	TRBJ1-1	CASSYGQGTEAFF	TGTGCCAGCAGTTACGGACAGGGCACTGAAGCTTTCTTT
TRBV5-6	NA	once	TRBJ1-1	CASSLGQLLEAFF	TGTGCCAGCAGCTTGGGACAGCTCCTTGAAGCTTTCTTT
TRBV29-1	NA	NA	TRBJ2-5	CSAWWTVQETQYF	TGCAGCGCCTGGTGGACTGTCCAAGAGACCCAGTACTTC
TRBV27	TRBD2	NA	TRBJ2-2	CASNPLAGGWNTGELFF	TGTGCCAGCAACCCTCTAGCGGGGGGTTGGAACACCGGGGAGCTGTTTTTT
TRBV7-2	NA	NA	TRBJ2-7	CASSPRDAYEQYF	TGTGCCAGCAGCCCCCGGGATGCCTACGAGCAGTACTTC
TRBV18	NA	few	TRBJ2-1	CASSPRQADEQFF	TGTGCCAGCTCCCCGCGGCAGGCCGATGAGCAGTTCTTC
TRBV18	NA	NA	TRBJ2-5	CASSPGAAQETQYF	TGTGCCAGCTCACCCGGGGCAGCTCAAGAGACCCAGTACTTC
TRBV6-5	TRBD2	few	TRBJ2-5	CASSLAGAGETQYF	TGTGCCAGCAGCCTAGCGGGGGCAGGGGAGACCCAGTACTTC
TRBV25-1	NA	once	TRBJ2-3	CASRGPNHGTDTQYF	TGTGCCAGCAGAGGACCTAATCACGGAACAGATACGCAGTATTTT
TRBV27	NA	NA	TRBJ2-1	CASSSPLGSYNEQFF	TGTGCCAGCTCTAGCCCGCTCGGCTCCTACAATGAGCAGTTCTTC
TRBV29-1	NA	NA	TRBJ2-7	CSVGSGVSYEQYF	TGCAGCGTGGGGTCGGGAGTCTCCTACGAGCAGTACTTC
TRBV5-4	NA	NA	TRBJ1-2	CASSFQGSYGYTF	TGTGCCAGCAGCTTTCAGGGCTCCTATGGCTACACCTTC
TRBV9	NA	few	TRBJ2-7	CASSAGGGGYEQYF	TGTGCCAGCAGCGCCGGAGGGGGCGGCTACGAGCAGTACTTC
TRBV27	TRBD2	once	TRBJ2-1	CASSTQTSGVLEQFF	TGTGCCAGCAGTACCCAGACTAGCGGGGTGTTGGAGCAGTTCTTC
TRBV19	NA	NA	TRBJ1-5	CASSIRTERNQPQHF	TGTGCCAGTAGTATTCGGACAGAGAGAAATCAGCCCCAGCATTTT
TRBV10-3	NA	NA	TRBJ2-7	CAIGAGADYEQYF	TGTGCCATCGGGGCGGGGGCCGACTACGAGCAGTACTTC
TRBV2	NA	NA	TRBJ2-7	CATTGAVYEQYF	TGTGCCACTACTGGGGCGGTCTACGAGCAGTACTTC
TRBV7-8	TRBD2	NA	TRBJ2-5	CASSRRLADEGETQYF	TGTGCCAGCAGCCGTAGACTAGCGGACGAAGGCGAGACCCAGTACTTC
TRBV27	NA	NA	TRBJ2-1	CASSLWQNNEQFF	TGTGCCAGCAGTTTATGGCAGAACAATGAGCAGTTCTTC
TRBV13	TRBD2	NA	TRBJ2-5	CASSFQLAGQETQYF	TGTGCCAGCAGCTTTCAACTAGCGGGGCAAGAGACCCAGTACTTC